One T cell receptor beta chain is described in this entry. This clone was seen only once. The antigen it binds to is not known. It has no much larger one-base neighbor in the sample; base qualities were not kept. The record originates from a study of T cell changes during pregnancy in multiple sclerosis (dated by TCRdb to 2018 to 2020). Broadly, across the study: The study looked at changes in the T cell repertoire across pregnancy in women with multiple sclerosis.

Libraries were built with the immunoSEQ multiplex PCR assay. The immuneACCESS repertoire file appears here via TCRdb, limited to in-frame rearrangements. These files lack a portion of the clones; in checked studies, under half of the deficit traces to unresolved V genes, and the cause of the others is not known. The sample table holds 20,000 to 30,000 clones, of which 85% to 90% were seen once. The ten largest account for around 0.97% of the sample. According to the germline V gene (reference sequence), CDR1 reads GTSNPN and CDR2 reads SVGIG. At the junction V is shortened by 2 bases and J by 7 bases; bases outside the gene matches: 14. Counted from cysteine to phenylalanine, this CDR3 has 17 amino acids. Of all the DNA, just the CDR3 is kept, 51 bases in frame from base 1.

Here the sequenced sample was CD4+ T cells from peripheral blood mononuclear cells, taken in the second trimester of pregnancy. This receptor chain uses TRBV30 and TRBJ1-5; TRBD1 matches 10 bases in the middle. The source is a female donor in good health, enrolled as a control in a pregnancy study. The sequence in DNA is TGTGCCTGGAGTCAGTTAGCTGGGACAGGGGTTGGGCAGCCCCAGCATTTT. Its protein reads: CAWSQLAGTGVGQPQHF.